This TCR beta chain was sequenced in a study of T cells in narcolepsy. At the level of the study: Enrolled donors included narcolepsy type 1 or type 2 patients and healthy controls. Points from the study as a whole: Same-patient CSF and blood CD4+ T cell clonotypes included HCRT-specific and TRIB2-specific autoreactive ones. No autoreactive T cell clone sequences appeared in some memory CD4+ repertoires. Reportedly, autoreactive clonotypes were serially detected in patients' blood but not controls'.

Notes on this clone: Its antigen is unidentified.

The ends lost 5 bases at V and 11 bases at J; junction bases unmatched: 9. The CDR3 loop spans 13 amino acids. Germline assignment: CDR1 SGHTA and CDR2 FQGTGA. Assay: immunoSEQ multiplex PCR; the TCRdb copy retains only in-frame clones and omits some. The sample has tens of thousands of clones, about 80% seen once. The sequenced material came from CD45RA- memory CD4+ T cells from PBMCs. The sequence came from a human donor with narcolepsy. The chain is built from TRBV7-3 and TRBJ2-1; 7 bases agree with TRBD2. CDR3 in DNA: TGTGCCAGCAGCCCCAACATCGGGACTAAGCAGTTCTTC. Its translation is CASSPNIGTKQFF. Together with reference TRBV7-3 and TRBJ2-1, the CDR3 gives the full variable domain: GAGVSQTPSNKVTEKGKYVELRCDPISGHTALYWYRQSLGQGPEFLIYFQGTGAADDSGLPNDRFFAVRPEGSVSTLKIQRTERGDSAVYLCASSPNIGTKQFFGPGTRLTVL.